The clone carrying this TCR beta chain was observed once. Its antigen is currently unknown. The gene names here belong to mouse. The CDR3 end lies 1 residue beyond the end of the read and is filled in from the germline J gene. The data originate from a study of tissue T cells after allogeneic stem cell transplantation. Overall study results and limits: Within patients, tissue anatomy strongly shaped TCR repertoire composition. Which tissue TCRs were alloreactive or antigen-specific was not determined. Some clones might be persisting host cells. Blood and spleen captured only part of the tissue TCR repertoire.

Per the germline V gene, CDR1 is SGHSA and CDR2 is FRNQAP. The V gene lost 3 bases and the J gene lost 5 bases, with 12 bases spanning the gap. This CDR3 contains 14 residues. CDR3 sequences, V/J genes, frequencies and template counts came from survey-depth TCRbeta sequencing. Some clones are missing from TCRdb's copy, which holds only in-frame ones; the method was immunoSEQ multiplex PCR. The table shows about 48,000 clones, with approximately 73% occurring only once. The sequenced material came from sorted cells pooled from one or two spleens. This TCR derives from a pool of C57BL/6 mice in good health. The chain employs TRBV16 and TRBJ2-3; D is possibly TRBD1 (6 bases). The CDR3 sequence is CASSFQGRGETLYF. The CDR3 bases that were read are TGTGCAAGCAGCTTTCAGGGGAGGGGAGAAACGCTGTAT.